Listed below are T cell receptor beta chains from one sample, sequenced in a study of glioma-infiltrating T cells. TCRdb ran MiXCR on the multiplex PCR reads and lists one entry per CDR3 protein. The table has over 130,000 distinct CDR3 sequences, about two fifths seen once. The material sequenced was glioma tissue, nonneoplastic brain tissue, or PBMCs (not recorded which). The receptors stem from a human donor with low-grade glioma or glioblastoma, undergoing nonglioma brain surgery, or in good health (not recorded which). Both conserved end residues are part of each CDR3. Fields, in order: J gene, V gene, D gene, clone size, CDR3 protein. The D gene is left open where the match is weak. Size is omitted from some rows. Given values are once, few, many or a class for expanded clones.

TRBJ2-5 TRBV6-2/TRBV6-3 - many CASRGVWTQYF
TRBJ1-5 TRBV20-1 - - CSASLTPDQPQHF
TRBJ1-5 TRBV15 - few CATSRVQGPQHF
TRBJ1-2 TRBV28 - - CASSFSGNPYGYTF
TRBJ2-7 TRBV11-3 TRBD2 - CASSLSGRVENEQYF
TRBJ2-6 TRBV6-1 TRBD1 - CASRGQAGANVLTF
TRBJ2-3 TRBV7-2 - - CASSSLPIRGVGEDTQYF
TRBJ2-1 TRBV15 - many CATSRDMRDSYNEQFF
TRBJ2-7 TRBV6-1 - few CASSEYGTPDDEQYF
TRBJ1-6 TRBV27 - - CASTPDRSNSPLHF
TRBJ1-2 TRBV28 - - CASSPRTYGYTF
TRBJ1-2 TRBV7-9 - - CASIRTDSNYGYTF
TRBJ1-1 TRBV14 - - CASSGRDGWTEAFF
TRBJ2-5 TRBV3-1 - - CASSTPTSQETQYF
TRBJ1-2 TRBV27 - many CASSNAYGYTF
TRBJ2-1 TRBV6-1 - - CASSQTGSAQFF
TRBJ1-1 TRBV6-2/TRBV6-3 - - CASSYYSNTEAFF
TRBJ1-1 TRBV11-1 - once CASSSLANTEAFF
TRBJ2-3 TRBV4-1 TRBD2 - CASSQDELAGGKTDTQYF
TRBJ2-3 TRBV2 - once CATSGVEGTDTQYF
TRBJ2-3 TRBV24-1 - - CATSDSNEDTQYF
TRBJ1-2 TRBV24-1 - - CATSDRGACYGYTF
TRBJ1-2 TRBV2 - - CASSGQPGGYGYTF
TRBJ2-2 TRBV24-1 - - CATNNENTGELFF
TRBJ1-1 TRBV7-2 TRBD1 - CASSPQGAVDEAFF
TRBJ1-5 TRBV7-2 - - CASSFSAGPSNQPQHF
TRBJ2-7 TRBV6-1 - - CASSPGTTYEQYF
TRBJ2-3 TRBV7-9 TRBD2 - CASSIPGLSGTQYF
TRBJ1-2 TRBV6-2/TRBV6-3 - - CASSVGSYGYTF
TRBJ2-1 TRBV12-3/TRBV12-4 - - CASSLYENNEQFF
TRBJ1-1 TRBV2 - few CASSSLSPGSGTEAFF
TRBJ2-5 TRBV20-1 TRBD1 - CSAPGTGAETQYF
TRBJ2-3 TRBV10-3 TRBD2 many CAISPSGGTDTQYF
TRBJ2-1 TRBV6-2/TRBV6-3 - few CASRGSGSYNEQFF
TRBJ1-5 TRBV10-3 - - CAISDREGGYQPQHF
TRBJ1-1 TRBV4-1 - - CASSQGEQGLDTEAFF
TRBJ2-7 TRBV6-1 - few CASSQIALQGYTYF
TRBJ1-4 TRBV27 - - CASSLSHSEKLFF
TRBJ2-7 TRBV6-1 - few CASSQLDAEQYF
TRBJ2-7 TRBV6-1 TRBD1 - CASPGQGTYEQYF
TRBJ2-1 TRBV20-1 - few CSARGIRDHNEQFF
TRBJ2-3 TRBV11-2 - - CASSSTGLFSTDTQYF
TRBJ1-5 TRBV27 - - CASSFRGLSNQPQLF
TRBJ1-1 TRBV20-1 TRBD1 few CSARDKQGGMNTEAFF
TRBJ2-7 TRBV6-1 - - CASRLGPGFAYEQYF
TRBJ1-2 TRBV20-1 - - CSARDPLRLGYTF